This T cell receptor (beta chain) was identified in a study of shared clonotypes between healthy human individuals. Study-level points and caveats: Clonotype sharing levels among donors were expected to vary with sequencing depth. The study generally estimated greater richness for naive than memory subsets.

Those who donated were healthy HIV-negative adults, with no recent acute infections or vaccinations reported. Notes on this clone: Its antigen is unknown.

Assay runs were performed at deep level. Libraries were prepared by immunoSEQ multiplex PCR; TCRdb keeps only in-frame clonotypes and omits some of them. The table records roughly 2.6 million clones, around nine tenths of them present only once. This receptor was obtained from a man aged 18 to 29 in good health. The sequencing sample was made of naive CD4+ T cells sorted from blood. Documented subset: CD45RA+ positively selected.

CDR3 bases: TGCGCCAGCAGCCAAGAGCCCGGGAGAATCGGGGAGCTGTTTTTT. Amino acid sequence: CASSQEPGRIGELFF. This chain uses TRBV4-1 with TRBJ2-2, with D perhaps matching TRBD2 (6 bases). The V end was cut by 0 bases, the J end by 7 bases, with 12 bases between. The CDR3 runs 15 residues. Germline CDR1 MGHRA, CDR2 YSYEKL.